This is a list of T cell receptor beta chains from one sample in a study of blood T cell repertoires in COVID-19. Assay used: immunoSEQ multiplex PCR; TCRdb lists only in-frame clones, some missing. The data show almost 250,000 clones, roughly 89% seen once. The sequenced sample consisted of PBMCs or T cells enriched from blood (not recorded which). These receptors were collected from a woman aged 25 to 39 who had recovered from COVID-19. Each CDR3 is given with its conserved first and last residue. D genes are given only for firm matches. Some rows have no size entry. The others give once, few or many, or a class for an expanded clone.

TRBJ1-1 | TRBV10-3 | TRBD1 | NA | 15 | TGTGCCATCAGTGAGTACAGGGGGGGGAACACTGAAGCTTTCTTT | CAISEYRGGNTEAFF
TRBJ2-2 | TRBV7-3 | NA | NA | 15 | TGTGCCAGCGGCTCGGGCAGGGCCGACACCGGGGAGCTGTTTTTT | CASGSGRADTGELFF
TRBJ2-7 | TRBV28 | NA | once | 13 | TGTGCCAGCAGCCTCCGGACAGCCTACGAGCAGTACTTC | CASSLRTAYEQYF
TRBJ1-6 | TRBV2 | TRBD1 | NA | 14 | TGTGCCAGCAAGCTTGGACAGGGAGATTCACCCCTCCACTTT | CASKLGQGDSPLHF
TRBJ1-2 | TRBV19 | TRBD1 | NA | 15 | TGTGCCAGTAGTCCCCCCGGCAGGGGGAACTATGGCTACACCTTC | CASSPPGRGNYGYTF
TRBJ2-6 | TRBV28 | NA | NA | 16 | TGTGCCAGCATTGGAACAGTTCTATCCGGGGCCAACGTCCTGACTTTC | CASIGTVLSGANVLTF
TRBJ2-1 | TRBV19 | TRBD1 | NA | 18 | TGTGCCAGTAGTACCCCCCGACAGGGGACACCCTACGGGGATGAGCAGTTCTTC | CASSTPRQGTPYGDEQFF
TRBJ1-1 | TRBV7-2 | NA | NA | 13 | TGTGCCAGCAGGCCCCCTACGTATACTGAAGCTTTCTTT | CASRPPTYTEAFF
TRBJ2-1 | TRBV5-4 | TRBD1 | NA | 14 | TGTGCCAGCAGCTTGCAGGGGGCGGACAATGAGCAGTTCTTC | CASSLQGADNEQFF
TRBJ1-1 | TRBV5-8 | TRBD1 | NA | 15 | TGTGCCAGCAGACAGGGGGCCGGGAGAAGGATTGAAGCTTTCTTT | CASRQGAGRRIEAFF
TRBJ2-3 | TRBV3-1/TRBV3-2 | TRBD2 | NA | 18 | TGTGCCAGCAGCCAAGACCCTCTAGCGGGAGGTAGCGCAGATACGCAGTATTTT | CASSQDPLAGGSADTQYF
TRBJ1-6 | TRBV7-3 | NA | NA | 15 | TGTGCCAGCAGCCCGACAGCTTCCCCCAATTCACCCCTCCACTTT | CASSPTASPNSPLHF
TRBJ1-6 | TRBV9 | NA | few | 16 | TGTGCCAGCAGCGTTAGAGGGGGGGCCCTAAATTCACCCCTCCACTTT | CASSVRGGALNSPLHF
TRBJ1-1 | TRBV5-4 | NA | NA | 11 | TGTGCCAGCAGCCGAGATGCTGAAGCTTTCTTT | CASSRDAEAFF
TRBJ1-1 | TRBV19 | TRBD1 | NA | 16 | TGTGCCAGTAGTATAGGGACAGGGGGCATGAACACTGAAGCTTTCTTT | CASSIGTGGMNTEAFF
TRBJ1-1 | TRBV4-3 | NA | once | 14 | TGCGCCAGCAGCCAAGAAGTGGGCCTCACTGAAGCTTTCTTT | CASSQEVGLTEAFF
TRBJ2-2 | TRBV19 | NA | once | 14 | TGTGCCAGTAGTATACCCCAGGCGGGCGGGGAGCTGTTTTTT | CASSIPQAGGELFF
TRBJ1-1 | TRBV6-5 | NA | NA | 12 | TGTGCCAGCTCTCGGGATAACACTGAAGCTTTCTTT | CASSRDNTEAFF
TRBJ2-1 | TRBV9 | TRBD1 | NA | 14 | TGTGCCAGCAGCGTAGGAGGACAGGGGAATGAGCAGTTCTTC | CASSVGGQGNEQFF
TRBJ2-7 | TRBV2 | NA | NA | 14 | TGTGCCAATCGGAGGGCCGCGGGGAGCTACGAGCAGTACTTC | CANRRAAGSYEQYF
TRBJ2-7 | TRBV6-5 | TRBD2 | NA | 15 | TGTGCCAGCAGACGACTAGCGGGAGACAGCTACGAGCAGTACTTC | CASRRLAGDSYEQYF
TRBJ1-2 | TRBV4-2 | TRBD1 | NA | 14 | TGTGCCAGCAGCCAAGACGGGACAGGAGCCGGCTACACCTTC | CASSQDGTGAGYTF
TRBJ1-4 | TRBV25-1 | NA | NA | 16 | TGTGCCAGCAGTGATTCCAGGGGTGCAACTAATGAAAAACTGTTTTTT | CASSDSRGATNEKLFF
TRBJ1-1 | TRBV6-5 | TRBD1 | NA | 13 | TGTGCCAGCAGGCTCGACAGGGAGACTGAAGCTTTCTTT | CASRLDRETEAFF
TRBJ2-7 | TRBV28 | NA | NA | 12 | TGTGCCAGCAGTTTATCTAGCTCCGAGCAGTACTTC | CASSLSSSEQYF
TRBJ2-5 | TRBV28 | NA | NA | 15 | TGTGCCAGCAGGCGTCCCGCGGCCCTCAAAGAGACCCAGTACTTC | CASRRPAALKETQYF
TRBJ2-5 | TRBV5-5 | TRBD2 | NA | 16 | TGTGCCAGCAGCTTGGGACTAGCGGGAGGGCTTCAGACCCAGTACTTC | CASSLGLAGGLQTQYF
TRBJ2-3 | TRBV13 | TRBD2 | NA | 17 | TGTGCCAGCAGCCCGCCCCTAGCGGGAGATGGGACAGATACGCAGTATTTT | CASSPPLAGDGTDTQYF
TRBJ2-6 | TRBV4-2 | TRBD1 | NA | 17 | TGTGCCAGCAGCCAAGATCCCCAGGGGGCTGGGGCCAACGTCCTGACTTTC | CASSQDPQGAGANVLTF
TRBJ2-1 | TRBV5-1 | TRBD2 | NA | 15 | TGCGCCAGCAGCTTAACTAGCGCGGTCCCCAATGAGCAGTTCTTC | CASSLTSAVPNEQFF
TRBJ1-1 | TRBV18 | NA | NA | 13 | TGTGCCAGCTCACCACCGAACGGAGCTGAAGCTTTCTTT | CASSPPNGAEAFF
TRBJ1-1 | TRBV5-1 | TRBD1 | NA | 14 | TGCGCCAGCAGCGCTACAGGGGGGGACACTGAAGCTTTCTTT | CASSATGGDTEAFF
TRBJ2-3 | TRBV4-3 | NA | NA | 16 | TGCGCCAGCAGCCAAGATAGATCCGGGGGCACAGATACGCAGTATTTT | CASSQDRSGGTDTQYF
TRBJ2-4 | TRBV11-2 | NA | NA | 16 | TGTGCCAGCAGCTCGGGCCGTGGAGGGTTTCGGGACATTCAGTACTTC | CASSSGRGGFRDIQYF